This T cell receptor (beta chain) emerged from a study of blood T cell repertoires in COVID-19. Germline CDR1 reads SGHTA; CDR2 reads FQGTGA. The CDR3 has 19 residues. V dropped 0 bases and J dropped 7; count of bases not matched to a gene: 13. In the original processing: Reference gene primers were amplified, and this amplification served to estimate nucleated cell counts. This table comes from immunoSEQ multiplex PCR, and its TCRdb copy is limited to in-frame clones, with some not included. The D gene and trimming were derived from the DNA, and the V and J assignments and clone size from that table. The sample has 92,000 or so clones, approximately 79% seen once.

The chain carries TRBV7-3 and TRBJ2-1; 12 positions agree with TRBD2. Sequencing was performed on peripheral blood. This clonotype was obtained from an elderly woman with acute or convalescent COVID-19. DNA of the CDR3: TGTGCCAGCAGCTTAACCTCCCTGGGGCTAGCGGGGGGGCCGAATGAGCAGTTCTTC. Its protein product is CASSLTSLGLAGGPNEQFF.